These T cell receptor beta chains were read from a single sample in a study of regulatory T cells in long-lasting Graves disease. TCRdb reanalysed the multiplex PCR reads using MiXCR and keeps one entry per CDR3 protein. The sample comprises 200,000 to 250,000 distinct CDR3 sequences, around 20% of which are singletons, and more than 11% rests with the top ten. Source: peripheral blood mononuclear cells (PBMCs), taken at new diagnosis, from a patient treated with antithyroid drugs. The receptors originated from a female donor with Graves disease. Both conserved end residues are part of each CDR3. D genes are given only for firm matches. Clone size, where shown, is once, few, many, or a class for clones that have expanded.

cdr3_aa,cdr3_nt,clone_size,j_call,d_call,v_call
CASGGGGNTGELFF,TGTGCCAGCGGCGGGGGAGGGAACACCGGGGAGCTGTTTTTT,few,TRBJ2-2,TRBD2,TRBV6-1
CASSPRAGEGNEQFF,TGTGCCAGCAGCCCACGGGCGGGAGAGGGCAATGAGCAGTTCTTC,once,TRBJ2-1,TRBD2,TRBV7-3
CASSSGPRGLHF,TGTGCCAGCAGTTCCGGACCCCGGGGCCTCCACTTT,many,TRBJ1-6,-,TRBV28
CASSLEGHGYPF,TGCGCCAGCAGCTTGGAAGGCCATGGCTACCCCTTC,-,TRBJ1-2,-,TRBV5-1
CSVNPQDGYNEQFF,TGCAGCGTCAACCCCCAGGACGGATACAATGAGCAGTTCTTC,many,TRBJ2-1,-,TRBV29-1
CASTGQAREKLFF,TGTGCCAGCACCGGACAGGCCCGTGAAAAACTGTTTTTT,many,TRBJ1-4,TRBD1,TRBV12-3/TRBV12-4
CASSQSAEKLFF,TGTGCCAGCAGCCAATCTGCCGAAAAACTGTTTTTT,many,TRBJ1-4,-,TRBV16
CSALGVSTDTQYF,TGCAGTGCCCTAGGGGTTAGCACAGATACGCAGTATTTT,many,TRBJ2-3,-,TRBV20-1
CASSQLWDTQYF,TGCGCCAGCAGCCAACTGTGGGATACGCAGTATTTT,many,TRBJ2-3,-,TRBV5-1
CASSEAGLAGEETQYF,TGCGCCAGCAGTGAGGCCGGACTAGCGGGGGAAGAGACCCAGTACTTC,-,TRBJ2-5,TRBD2,TRBV10-2
CSAQGVQETQYF,TGCAGCGCACAGGGGGTACAAGAGACCCAGTACTTC,-,TRBJ2-5,TRBD1,TRBV29-1
CATSRKTGDYEQYF,TGTGCCACCAGCAGAAAGACAGGGGACTACGAGCAGTACTTC,many,TRBJ2-7,TRBD1,TRBV15
CASSLAGSATDTQYF,TGTGCCAGCAGCTTAGCGGGGTCGGCCACAGATACGCAGTATTTT,few,TRBJ2-3,-,TRBV7-2
CASSSLQGDGYTF,TGTGCCAGCAGCTCCCTACAGGGGGATGGCTACACCTTC,many,TRBJ1-2,TRBD1,TRBV11-3
CASSLAGSRGGYTF,TGCGCCAGCAGCTTGGCCGGCTCAAGGGGCGGCTACACCTTC,-,TRBJ1-2,-,TRBV5-1
CSATQPAPEAFF,TGCAGTGCTACTCAGCCGGCGCCTGAAGCTTTCTTT,many,TRBJ1-1,-,TRBV20-1
CASSEAAGTGMLAEAFF,TGTGCCAGCTCAGAAGCCGCCGGGACAGGGATGTTAGCTGAAGCTTTCTTT,many,TRBJ1-1,TRBD1,TRBV18
CASSVAGERYYEQYF,TGTGCCAGCAGCGTAGCTGGAGAAAGGTACTACGAGCAGTACTTC,-,TRBJ2-7,-,TRBV9
CASSPRAGGTEAFF,TGTGCCAGTAGCCCTCGGGCAGGGGGTACTGAAGCTTTCTTT,-,TRBJ1-1,TRBD1,TRBV19
CASSLTSGEYNEQFF,TGTGCCAGCAGCCTCACTAGCGGTGAATACAATGAGCAGTTCTTC,-,TRBJ2-1,TRBD2,TRBV11-2
CASSSLAGGSYEQYF,TGTGCCAGCTCATCACTTGCGGGGGGCTCCTACGAGCAGTACTTC,-,TRBJ2-7,TRBD2,TRBV18
CSAGGDRGSNQPQHF,TGCAGTGCTGGGGGGGACAGGGGCAGCAATCAGCCCCAGCATTTT,many,TRBJ1-5,TRBD1,TRBV20-1
CASSPGQGSETQYF,TGTGCCAGCTCACCGGGACAGGGATCAGAGACCCAGTACTTC,many,TRBJ2-5,TRBD1,TRBV18
CASSFGTSGNEQFF,TGTGCCAGCAGCTTTGGTACCAGCGGCAATGAGCAGTTCTTC,many,TRBJ2-1,-,TRBV11-3
CASSPQGSKNIQYF,TGTGCCAGCAGTCCCCAGGGGTCCAAAAACATTCAGTACTTC,few,TRBJ2-4,-,TRBV6-2/TRBV6-3
CASSTPTSGSTGELFF,TGTGCCAGCAGCACCCCGACTAGCGGGAGTACCGGGGAGCTGTTTTTT,many,TRBJ2-2,TRBD2,TRBV7-3
CSTDPPYNEQFF,TGCAGTACAGATCCCCCCTACAATGAGCAGTTCTTC,many,TRBJ2-1,-,TRBV20-1
CASSLARGRGYEQYF,TGTGCCAGCAGCTTAGCCCGGGGACGCGGCTACGAGCAGTACTTC,many,TRBJ2-7,-,TRBV7-2
CASSDVLGGTAQETQYF,TGTGCCAGCAGCGACGTGCTTGGAGGCACGGCCCAAGAGACCCAGTACTTC,many,TRBJ2-5,-,TRBV11-1
CASSLVDRVGTEAFF,TGTGCCAGCAGTTTAGTTGACAGGGTCGGCACTGAAGCTTTCTTT,many,TRBJ1-1,TRBD1,TRBV28
CASSWWVAGGPYEQYF,TGTGCCAGCAGCTGGTGGGTAGCGGGAGGGCCGTACGAGCAGTACTTC,many,TRBJ2-7,TRBD2,TRBV5-5
CSAASRASNYGYTF,TGCAGTGCTGCGAGCAGGGCGTCTAACTATGGCTACACCTTC,many,TRBJ1-2,-,TRBV20-1
CASSGSTGLGLGETQYF,TGTGCCAGCAGTGGCTCGACCGGTCTAGGCCTGGGGGAGACCCAGTACTTC,-,TRBJ2-5,-,TRBV6-1
CSSSESRLTYEQYF,TGTTCCAGCAGTGAATCCAGGTTGACCTACGAGCAGTACTTC,many,TRBJ2-7,-,TRBV2
CATSGQLGGSGEQFF,TGTGCCACCAGTGGGCAATTAGGGGGATCGGGTGAGCAGTTCTTC,many,TRBJ2-1,-,TRBV24-1
CASSVESSGNTIYF,TGTGCCAGCAGCGTAGAAAGCTCTGGAAACACCATATATTTT,-,TRBJ1-3,-,TRBV9
CASSSGLGTSGVTSTDTQYF,TGTGCCAGCAGTTCCGGACTCGGGACTAGCGGAGTAACTAGCACAGATACGCAGTATTTT,many,TRBJ2-3,TRBD2,TRBV6-2/TRBV6-3
CSAGDNDSGNTIYF,TGCAGTGCAGGCGATAACGACTCTGGAAACACCATATATTTT,many,TRBJ1-3,-,TRBV20-1
CATSDWGLAGDVGELFF,TGTGCCACCAGTGATTGGGGACTAGCGGGAGACGTCGGGGAGCTGTTTTTT,-,TRBJ2-2,TRBD2,TRBV24-1
CASRENRELYQPQHF,TGTGCCAGCAGAGAGAACAGGGAACTCTATCAGCCCCAGCATTTT,many,TRBJ1-5,-,TRBV2
CAISESEASDNTKNIQYF,TGTGCCATCAGTGAGTCGGAAGCCTCGGACAATACCAAAAACATTCAGTACTTC,many,TRBJ2-4,-,TRBV10-3
CASSLARGRGRGDTQYF,TGTGCCAGCAGCTTGGCCCGGGGGAGGGGGCGCGGAGATACGCAGTATTTT,few,TRBJ2-3,-,TRBV5-6
CASTKTSRNSPLHF,TGTGCCAGCACTAAAACGTCTCGGAATTCACCCCTCCACTTT,-,TRBJ1-6,-,TRBV7-2
CASSIGTGGSYGYTF,TGTGCCAGCAGCATCGGGACAGGGGGCAGCTATGGCTACACCTTC,few,TRBJ1-2,TRBD1,TRBV5-5
CASRRTGFISGGTQETQYF,TGTGCCAGCAGACGTACGGGGTTTATTAGCGGGGGGACCCAAGAGACCCAGTACTTC,-,TRBJ2-5,TRBD2,TRBV6-1
CSARRTGQEQFF,TGCAGTGCTAGAAGAACTGGACAGGAGCAGTTCTTC,-,TRBJ2-1,-,TRBV20-1
CASSRQGLSYEQYF,TGTGCCAGCTCGCGACAGGGGCTATCCTACGAGCAGTACTTC,many,TRBJ2-7,TRBD1,TRBV18
CASSFIRGTGVKLFF,TGTGCCAGCAGTTTTATCCGGGGAACAGGGGTAAAACTGTTTTTT,many,TRBJ1-4,TRBD1,TRBV12-3/TRBV12-4
CASSLDARQRDEQFF,TGTGCCAGCAGCTTAGATGCCCGGCAAAGGGATGAGCAGTTCTTC,many,TRBJ2-1,-,TRBV11-2
CASSPALRTGQLVVNTEAFF,TGTGCCAGCAGCCCAGCCCTCAGAACGGGACAGCTTGTCGTGAACACTGAAGCTTTCTTT,many,TRBJ1-1,TRBD1,TRBV12-3/TRBV12-4
CASSKGIYNSPLHF,TGTGCCAGCAGTAAGGGAATCTATAATTCACCCCTCCACTTT,-,TRBJ1-6,-,TRBV6-2/TRBV6-3
CASSMSLYAEAFF,TGTGCCAGTAGTATGAGCCTGTACGCTGAAGCTTTCTTC,-,TRBJ1-1,-,TRBV19
CASSPQGESYEQYF,TGTGCCAGCAGTCCCCAGGGGGAGAGCTACGAGCAGTACTTC,many,TRBJ2-7,TRBD1,TRBV28
CSARDRGMELVGYTF,TGCAGTGCGAGGGACAGGGGCATGGAGTTGGTTGGCTACACCTTC,few,TRBJ1-2,TRBD1,TRBV20-1
CATSDTNRAFGYTF,TGTGCCACCAGTGATACCAACAGGGCCTTTGGCTACACCTTC,few,TRBJ1-2,-,TRBV24-1
CASSPQSGQSYGYTF,TGCGCCAGCAGCCCGCAATCCGGACAGAGCTATGGCTACACCTTC,many,TRBJ1-2,-,TRBV5-1
CASSAGTVVQYF,TGTGCCAGCAGCGCAGGGACAGTAGTGCAGTACTTC,-,TRBJ2-7,TRBD1,TRBV5-6